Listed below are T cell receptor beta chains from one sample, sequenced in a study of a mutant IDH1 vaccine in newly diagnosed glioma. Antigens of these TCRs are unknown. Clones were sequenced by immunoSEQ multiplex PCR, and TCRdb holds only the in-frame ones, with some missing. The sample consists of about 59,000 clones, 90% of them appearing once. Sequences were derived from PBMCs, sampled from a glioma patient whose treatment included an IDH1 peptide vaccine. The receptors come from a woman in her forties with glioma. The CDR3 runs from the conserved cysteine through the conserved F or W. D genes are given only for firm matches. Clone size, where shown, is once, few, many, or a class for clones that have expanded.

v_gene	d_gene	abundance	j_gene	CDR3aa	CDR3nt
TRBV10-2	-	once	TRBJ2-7	CASSVERDNEQYF	TGCGCCAGCAGTGTAGAGAGGGACAACGAGCAGTACTTC
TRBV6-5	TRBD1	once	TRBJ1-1	CASSNRGRGEAFF	TGTGCCAGCAGCAACAGGGGGCGGGGTGAAGCTTTCTTT
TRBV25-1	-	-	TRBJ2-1	CASSELGGNEQFF	TGTGCCAGCAGTGAATTAGGGGGGAATGAGCAGTTCTTC
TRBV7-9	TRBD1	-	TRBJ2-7	CASSLGERTGRYF	TGTGCCAGCAGCTTAGGCGAAAGGACAGGCCGGTACTTC
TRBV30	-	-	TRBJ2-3	CAWGRRDTDTQYF	TGTGCCTGGGGGAGGCGGGACACAGATACGCAGTATTTT
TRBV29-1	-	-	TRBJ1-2	CSVVEGSNYGYTF	TGCAGCGTGGTTGAGGGGAGTAACTATGGCTACACCTTC
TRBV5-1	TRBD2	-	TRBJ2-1	CASSLAGLAGDNEQFF	TGCGCCAGCAGCTTGGCTGGACTAGCGGGAGACAATGAGCAGTTCTTC
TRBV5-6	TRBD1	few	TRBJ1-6	CASRSTGGGNSPLHF	TGTGCCAGCAGGTCGACAGGGGGTGGCAATTCACCCCTCCACTTT
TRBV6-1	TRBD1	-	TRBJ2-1	CASRRQGARNEQFF	TGTGCCAGCAGACGACAGGGGGCGAGGAATGAGCAGTTCTTC
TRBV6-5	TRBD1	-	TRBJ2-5	CASSWDREETQYF	TGTGCCAGCAGTTGGGACAGGGAAGAGACCCAGTACTTC
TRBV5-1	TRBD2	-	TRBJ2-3	CASSLAGGGVTDTQYF	TGCGCCAGCAGCTTGGCGGGCGGGGGGGTGACAGATACGCAGTATTTT
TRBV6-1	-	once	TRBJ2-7	CASRDSSYEQYF	TGTGCCAGCAGGGACAGCTCCTACGAGCAGTACTTC
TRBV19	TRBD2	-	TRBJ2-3	CASSIGLVSGRFTDTQYF	TGTGCCAGTAGTATAGGCCTTGTAAGCGGGAGGTTTACAGATACGCAGTATTTT
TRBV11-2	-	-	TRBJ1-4	CASSLGASREKLFF	TGTGCCAGCAGTCTGGGGGCCTCGAGGGAAAAACTGTTTTTT
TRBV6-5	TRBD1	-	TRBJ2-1	CASRPSRDRGNEQFF	TGTGCCAGCAGACCTTCGAGGGACAGGGGCAATGAGCAGTTCTTC
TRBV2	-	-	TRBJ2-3	CASSYPFTDTQYF	TGTGCCAGCAGTTACCCTTTCACAGATACGCAGTATTTT
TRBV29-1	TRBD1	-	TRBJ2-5	CSVDRVHGETQYF	TGCAGCGTGGACAGGGTTCACGGAGAGACCCAGTACTTC
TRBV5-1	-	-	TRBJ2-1	CASSLASRVVEQFF	TGCGCCAGCAGCTTGGCCTCGCGGGTTGTAGAGCAGTTCTTC
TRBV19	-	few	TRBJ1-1	CASSTGLNTEAFF	TGTGCCAGTAGTACAGGGCTGAACACTGAAGCTTTCTTT
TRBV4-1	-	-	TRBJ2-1	CASSHPGSYNEQFF	TGCGCCAGCAGCCACCCGGGGTCCTACAATGAGCAGTTCTTC
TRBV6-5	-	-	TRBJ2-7	CASSYSIGSSYEQYF	TGTGCCAGCAGTTACTCGATTGGGTCGTCCTACGAGCAGTACTTC
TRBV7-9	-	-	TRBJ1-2	CASSSGDLYGYTF	TGTGCCAGCAGCAGCGGGGATCTGTATGGCTACACCTTC
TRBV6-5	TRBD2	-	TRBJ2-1	CASSGLAGGDNEQFF	TGTGCCAGCAGTGGACTAGCGGGGGGGGACAATGAGCAGTTCTTC
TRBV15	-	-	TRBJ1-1	CATSKDALNTEAFF	TGTGCCACCAGCAAAGACGCCCTGAACACTGAAGCTTTCTTT
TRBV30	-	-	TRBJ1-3	CAWSREAGGNTIYF	TGTGCCTGGAGTAGAGAGGCAGGCGGAAACACCATATATTTT
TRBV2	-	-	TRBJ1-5	CASSEWMAGNQPQHF	TGTGCCAGCAGTGAATGGATGGCAGGCAATCAGCCCCAGCATTTT
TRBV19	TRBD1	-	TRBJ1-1	CASRGQGLTEAFF	TGTGCCAGTAGAGGACAGGGGTTGACTGAAGCTTTCTTT
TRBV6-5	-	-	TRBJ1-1	CASSYQRAANTEAFF	TGTGCCAGCAGTTACCAGAGGGCTGCGAACACTGAAGCTTTCTTT
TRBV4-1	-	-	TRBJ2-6	CASSRLSGTRLSGANVLTF	TGCGCCAGCAGCCGTTTATCCGGGACAAGGCTGTCCGGGGCCAACGTCCTGACTTTC
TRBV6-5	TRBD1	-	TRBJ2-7	CASSYSPGQGYEQYF	TGTGCCAGCAGTTACTCTCCGGGACAGGGGTACGAGCAGTACTTC
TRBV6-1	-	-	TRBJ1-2	CASSETSNYGYTF	TGTGCCAGCAGTGAAACTAGTAACTATGGCTACACCTTC
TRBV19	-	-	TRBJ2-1	CASSIDFNEQFF	TGTGCCAGTAGTATTGATTTTAATGAGCAGTTCTTC
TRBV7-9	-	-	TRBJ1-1	CAWTGRTAEAFF	TGTGCCTGGACCGGACGTACGGCTGAAGCTTTCTTT
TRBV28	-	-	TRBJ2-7	CASSLDMPYEQYF	TGTGCCAGCAGTCTGGACATGCCCTACGAGCAGTACTTC
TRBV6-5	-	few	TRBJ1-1	CATTGRGHTEAFF	TGTGCCACCACGGGTCGCGGCCACACTGAAGCTTTCTTT